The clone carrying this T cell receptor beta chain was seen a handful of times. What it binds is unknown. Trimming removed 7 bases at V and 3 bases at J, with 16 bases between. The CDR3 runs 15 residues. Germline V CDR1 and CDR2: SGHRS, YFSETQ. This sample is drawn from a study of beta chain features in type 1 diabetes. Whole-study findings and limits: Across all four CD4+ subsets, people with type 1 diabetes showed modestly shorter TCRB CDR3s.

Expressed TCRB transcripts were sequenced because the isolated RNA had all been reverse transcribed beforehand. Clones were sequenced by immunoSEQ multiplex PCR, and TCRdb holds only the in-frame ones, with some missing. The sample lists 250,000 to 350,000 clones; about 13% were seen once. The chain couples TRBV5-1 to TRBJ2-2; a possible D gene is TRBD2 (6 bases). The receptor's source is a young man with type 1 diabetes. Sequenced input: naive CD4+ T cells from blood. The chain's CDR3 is CASSSGTGDTGELFF. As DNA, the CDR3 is TGCGCCAGCTCCTCGGGGACGGGGGACACCGGGGAGCTGTTTTTT.